The clone carrying this T cell receptor beta chain showed up many times. The germline V and J ends were trimmed by 1 base and 2 bases, with 11 bases remaining between them. This CDR3 has 16 amino acids. Germline assignment: CDR1 SGHDN and CDR2 FVKESK. The sample belongs to a study of T cell repertoires in cytomegalovirus infection. TCRdb processed the reads anew with MiXCR; each CDR3 protein has one entry. The data show 250,000 or so distinct CDR3 sequences, with around 8.7% seen just once and less than 15% held by the top ten. The chain links TRBV14 to TRBJ2-2; D is uncertain. The sample comprised PBMCs. The receptor was isolated from a human donor in good health (CMV status not recorded). Some clones in this sample may be carry-over from other donors' samples. Here the CDR3 DNA reads TGTGCCAGCAGCCAAGTGGGCAGGATAAACACCGGGGAGCTGTTTTTT. This codes for CASSQVGRINTGELFF.